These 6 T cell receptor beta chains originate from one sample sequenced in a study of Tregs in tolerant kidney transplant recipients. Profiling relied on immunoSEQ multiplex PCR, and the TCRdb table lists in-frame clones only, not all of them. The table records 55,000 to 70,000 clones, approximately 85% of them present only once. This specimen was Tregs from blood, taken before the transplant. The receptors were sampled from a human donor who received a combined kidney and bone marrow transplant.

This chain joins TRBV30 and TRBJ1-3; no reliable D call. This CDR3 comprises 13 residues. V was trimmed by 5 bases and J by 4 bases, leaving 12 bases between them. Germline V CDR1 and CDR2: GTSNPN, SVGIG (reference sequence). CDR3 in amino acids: CAWSQLLGNTIYF. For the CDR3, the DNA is TGTGCCTGGTCACAGTTACTGGGAAACACCATATATTTT.

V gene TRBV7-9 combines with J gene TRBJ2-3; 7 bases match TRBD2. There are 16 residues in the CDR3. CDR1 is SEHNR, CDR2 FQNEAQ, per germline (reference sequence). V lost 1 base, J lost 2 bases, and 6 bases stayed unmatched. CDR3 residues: CASSLDRKRDTDTQYF. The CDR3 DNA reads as TGTGCCAGCAGCTTAGATCGGAAGCGGGACACAGATACGCAGTATTTT.

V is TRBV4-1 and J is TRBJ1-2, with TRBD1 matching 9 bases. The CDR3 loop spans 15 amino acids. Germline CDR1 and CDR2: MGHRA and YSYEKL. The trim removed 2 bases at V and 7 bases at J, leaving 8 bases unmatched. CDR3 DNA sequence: TGCGCCAGCAGCCAAACAACAGGGGGCGGAATTGGCTACACCTTC. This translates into CASSQTTGGGIGYTF.

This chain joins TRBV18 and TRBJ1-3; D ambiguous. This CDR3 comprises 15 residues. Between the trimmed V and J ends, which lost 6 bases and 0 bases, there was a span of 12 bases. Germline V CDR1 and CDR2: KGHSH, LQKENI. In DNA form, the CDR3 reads TGTGCCAGCTCGCAGGAGTACCTCTCTGGAAACACCATATATTTT. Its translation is CASSQEYLSGNTIYF.

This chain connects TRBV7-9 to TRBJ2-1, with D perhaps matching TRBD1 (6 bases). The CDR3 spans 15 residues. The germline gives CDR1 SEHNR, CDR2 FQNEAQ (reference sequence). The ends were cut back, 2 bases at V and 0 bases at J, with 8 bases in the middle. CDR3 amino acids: CASSLRDTSYNEQFF. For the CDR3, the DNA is TGTGCCAGCAGCTTAAGGGACACCTCCTACAATGAGCAGTTCTTC.

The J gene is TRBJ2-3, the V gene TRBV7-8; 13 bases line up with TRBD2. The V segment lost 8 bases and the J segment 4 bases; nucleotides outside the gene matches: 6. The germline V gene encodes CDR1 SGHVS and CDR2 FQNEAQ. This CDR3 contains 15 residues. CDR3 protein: CASGPTSGRPDTQYF. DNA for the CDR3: TGTGCCAGCGGCCCGACTAGCGGGAGGCCAGATACGCAGTATTTT. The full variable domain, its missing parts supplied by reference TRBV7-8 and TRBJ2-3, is GAGVSQSPRYKVAKRGQDVALRCDPISGHVSLFWYQQALGQGPEFLTYFQNEAQLDKSGLPSDRFFAERPEGSVSTLKIQRTQQEDSAVYLCASGPTSGRPDTQYFGPGTRLTVL.